This T cell receptor (beta chain) was profiled in a study of blood T cell repertoires in COVID-19. The overall study: Italy, Spain and the United States were the sources of the convalescent and acute COVID-19 samples. Sources were T cells, B-cell-depleted T cells, or PBMCs; the material itself was cDNA or gDNA.

The authors' processing: The assay estimated nucleated cells by amplifying reference gene primers. Profiling relied on immunoSEQ multiplex PCR, and the TCRdb table lists in-frame clones only, not all of them. V and J calls and clone size follow that table, whereas D and trimming were derived from the DNA. Counted here are some 200,000 clones, 80% to 90% occurring once; the ten biggest clones make up over 4.5%. In germline, CDR1 is GTSNPN, CDR2 SVGIG (reference sequence). V was trimmed by 1 base and J by 0 bases, leaving 15 bases between them. This CDR3 is built from 16 residues. The sequence was collected from a man aged 80 or over with acute or convalescent COVID-19. V is TRBV30 and J is TRBJ1-1, with no clear D. The sequencing sample was made of peripheral blood. The CDR3 region is CAWSDPDTDLNTEAFF. In DNA form, the CDR3 reads TGTGCCTGGAGTGACCCCGACACAGATTTGAACACTGAAGCTTTCTTT.